The next 24 T cell receptor beta chains were all read from a single sample in a study of cytomegalovirus exposure and HLA in healthy donors. The PCR made use of 60 Vbeta and 13 Jbeta primers. Repertoires were generated with immunoSEQ multiplex PCR, while TCRdb's copy carries only in-frame clones and drops some. The ten most abundant clones cover about 6.8% of a sample with more than 90,000 clones. The source material was PBMCs. The receptors shown here come from a man aged 40-50 years in good health and CMV-seropositive.

J is TRBJ1-3 and V is TRBV9; D may be TRBD1 (6 bases). The V and J ends lost 3 bases and 0 bases respectively, with 10 bases between them. CDR3 length: 15 residues. CDR1 SGDLS and CDR2 YYNGEE come from the germline V gene. The CDR3 DNA is TGTGCCAGCAGCGCGGACAGATACTCTGGAAACACCATATATTTT. This translates into CASSADRYSGNTIYF.

This chain uses TRBV27 with TRBJ1-5; a weak D match, TRBD1 (5 bases). V lost 3 bases and J lost 4, with 10 bases in between. The CDR3 is 14 residues long. CDR1 and CDR2 from the germline V gene are MNHEY and SMNVEV (reference sequence). In DNA form, the CDR3 reads TGTGCCAGCAGTTTCACAGGAGAAAATCAGCCCCAGCATTTT. Translation: CASSFTGENQPQHF.

The chain joins TRBV28 to TRBJ2-4; the D gene is possibly TRBD2 (7 bases). The CDR3 is 15 amino acids. V lost 5 bases and J lost 1, with 12 bases in between. CDR1 is MDHEN and CDR2 is SYDVKM in the germline V gene. CDR3 residues: CASSGGARAKNIQYF. The CDR3 DNA reads as TGTGCCAGCAGTGGGGGGGCGCGGGCCAAAAACATTCAGTACTTC. The full variable domain, its missing parts supplied by reference TRBV28 and TRBJ2-4, is DVKVTQSSRYLVKRTGEKVFLECVQDMDHENMFWYRQDPGLGLRLIYFSYDVKMKEKGDIPEGYSVSREKKERFSLILESASTNQTSMYLCASSGGARAKNIQYFGAGTRLSVL.

This rearrangement joins TRBV4-3 to TRBJ2-7, with TRBD1 matching 8 bases. Trimming removed 5 bases from V and 0 bases from J; junction bases left unmatched: 9. Germline lookup yields CDR1 LGHNA and CDR2 YSLEER. The CDR3 contains 16 residues. As DNA, the CDR3 is TGCGCCAGCAGCGCACGCCTGACAGGGGCCTCCTACGAGCAGTACTTC. This codes for CASSARLTGASYEQYF.

The chain couples TRBV9 to TRBJ2-1; 11 bases are a match to TRBD2. The CDR3 has 16 residues. The germline gives CDR1 SGDLS, CDR2 YYNGEE. The J segment lost 8 bases and the V segment lost 3 bases, leaving 10 bases of the junction unmatched. As DNA, the CDR3 is TGTGCCAGCAGCGCCCTGACTAGCGGGATCCTACATGAGCAGTTCTTC. This sequence encodes CASSALTSGILHEQFF.

The V gene is TRBV9, the J gene TRBJ1-1; TRBD1 is a possible D gene (6 bases). CDR1 and CDR2 from the germline V gene are SGDLS and YYNGEE. Trimming took 2 bases from V and 0 from J, leaving 11 bases between them. The CDR3 is made up of 15 amino acids. CDR3 sequence: CASSVTGQLNTEAFF. The CDR3 DNA reads TGTGCCAGCAGCGTCACAGGGCAATTGAACACTGAAGCTTTCTTT.

The V gene is TRBV18, the J gene TRBJ1-1, with D unclear. The CDR3 covers 13 residues. Germline assignment: CDR1 KGHSH and CDR2 LQKENI. Trimming removed 5 bases at V and 2 bases at J, with 9 bases between. The CDR3 nucleotides read TGTGCCAGCTCAGTTGGTACTAACACTGAAGCTTTCTTT. Protein product: CASSVGTNTEAFF.

The CDR3 region is CSAGQGGNEQFF. Here the CDR3 DNA reads TGCAGCGCGGGACAGGGTGGGAATGAGCAGTTCTTC. This chain connects TRBV29-1 to TRBJ2-1, with TRBD1 identical over 9 bases. This CDR3 region has 12 residues. The germline V gene has CDR1 SQVTM and CDR2 ANQGSEA. The V and J ends lost 7 bases and 7 bases, in that order; junction bases with no gene match: 5.

The chain uses TRBV5-6 and TRBJ2-1; 7 bases are shared with TRBD1. CDR3 length equals 15 residues. Germline CDR1 reads SGHDT; CDR2 reads YYEEEE. Germline trimming cut 4 bases from V and 4 bases from J; bases unmatched to any gene: 8. The CDR3 loop is CASSGPGQYYNEQFF. In DNA, the CDR3 is TGTGCCAGCAGCGGACCGGGACAGTATTACAATGAGCAGTTCTTC.

The chain employs TRBV27 and TRBJ1-1; 7 bases match TRBD1. Germline V gene lookup returns CDR1 MNHEY and CDR2 SMNVEV (reference sequence). The CDR3 sequence is 15 residues long. Trimming removed 5 bases from V and 0 bases from J; junction bases left unmatched: 6. DNA for the CDR3: TGTGCCAGCAGTCCCCGGACAGGACTGAACACTGAAGCTTTCTTT. It codes for CASSPRTGLNTEAFF.

V gene TRBV28 combines with J gene TRBJ2-7; D is possibly TRBD2 (5 bases). The CDR3 has 14 amino acids. Germline CDR1 is MDHEN and CDR2 is SYDVKM. The V gene lost 7 bases and the J gene lost 3 bases, with 16 bases spanning the gap. This chain's CDR3 is CASNSLAPIYEQYF. The CDR3 DNA reads TGTGCCAGCAATTCGCTAGCCCCCATCTACGAGCAGTACTTC.

V and J are TRBV4-2 and TRBJ2-1; D possibly corresponds to TRBD2 (5 bases). Trimming removed 4 bases at V and 7 bases at J, with 14 bases between. The CDR3 runs to 14 residues. Germline CDR1 is LGHNA and CDR2 is YNFKEQ. The CDR3 loop is CASSPPLEVNEQFF. The CDR3 nucleotides are TGTGCCAGCAGCCCCCCCTTGGAGGTAAATGAGCAGTTCTTC.

The chain combines TRBV25-1 with TRBJ2-3, with TRBD1 matching 7 bases. The CDR3 runs 15 residues. The V segment lost 6 bases and the J segment 3 bases; nucleotides outside the gene matches: 9. Germline values: CDR1 MGHDK, CDR2 SYGVNS. CDR3 sequence reads: CASRDRQGETDTQYF. The CDR3 nucleotides are TGTGCCAGCAGGGACCGACAGGGAGAGACAGATACGCAGTATTTT.

V is TRBV11-2 and J is TRBJ2-7; D is perhaps TRBD2 (7 bases). Germline CDR1 and CDR2: SGHAT and FQNNGV. Trimming removed 4 bases from V and 6 bases from J, with 10 bases in between. This CDR3 region has 12 residues. The CDR3: CASSSGGTEQYF. CDR3 in DNA: TGTGCCAGCAGCTCGGGGGGCACCGAGCAGTACTTC.

This clone ranks as medium-sized in terms of frequency. This chain links TRBV19 with TRBJ1-4; TRBD1 matches 12 bases. This CDR3 has 16 amino acids. Germline loops: CDR1 LNHDA, CDR2 SQIVND (reference sequence). Losses at the gene ends were 5 bases for V and 7 bases for J; bases not matched to a gene: 8. The chain's CDR3 is CASSPTGTGGSEKLFF. CDR3 sequence (DNA): TGTGCCAGTAGTCCAACCGGGACAGGGGGCAGTGAAAAACTGTTTTTT. Full variable domain (missing parts from reference TRBV19 and TRBJ1-4): DGGITQSPKYLFRKEGQNVTLSCEQNLNHDAMYWYRQDPGQGLRLIYYSQIVNDFQKGDIAEGYSVSREKKESFPLTVTSAQKNPTAFYLCASSPTGTGGSEKLFFGSGTQLSVL.

J is TRBJ1-5 and V is TRBV28, with 10 bases that match TRBD1. CDR3 size: 16 residues. Germline V gives CDR1 MDHEN, CDR2 SYDVKM. V lost 5 bases, J lost 4 bases, and 8 bases stayed unmatched. DNA for the CDR3: TGTGCCAGCAGTCCGTGGACAGGGGGTAAAAATCAGCCCCAGCATTTT. This gives the protein CASSPWTGGKNQPQHF.

V is TRBV9 and J is TRBJ2-1; 11 bases match TRBD1. The V and J ends lost 4 bases and 4 bases, in that order; junction bases with no gene match: 4. This CDR3 is 15 amino acids long. Germline CDR1 and CDR2: SGDLS and YYNGEE. CDR3 bases: TGTGCCAGCAGCATCGGACAGGGGGCTTACAATGAGCAGTTCTTC. Protein sequence: CASSIGQGAYNEQFF.

The chain joins TRBV7-2 to TRBJ2-5, with 7 bases identical to TRBD2. The CDR3 runs 15 residues. Losses at the gene ends were 1 base for V and 5 bases for J; bases not matched to a gene: 7. The germline gives CDR1 SGHTA, CDR2 FQGNSA. DNA for the CDR3: TGTGCCAGCAGCTTAGTTATGGGAGGGTCGGAGACCCAGTACTTC. Its translation is CASSLVMGGSETQYF.

The chain uses TRBV2 and TRBJ2-6, with D hard to call. Trimming removed 4 bases at V and 0 bases at J, with 4 bases between. In germline, CDR1 is SNHLY, CDR2 FYNNEI. The CDR3 length is 14 residues. This CDR3 reads CASSAGSGANVLTF. Written as DNA, the CDR3 is TGTGCCAGCAGTGCGGGCTCTGGGGCCAACGTCCTGACTTTC.

The V and J genes are TRBV5-6 and TRBJ2-5, with D possibly being TRBD1 (6 bases). The J call may not be correct, given that the DNA end is closer to TRBJ2-7. The V gene's germline CDR1 is SGHDT and CDR2 YYEEEE. The CDR3 consists of 15 residues. CDR3 in amino acids: CASSSVQGISPEQYF. The CDR3, as DNA: TGTGCCAGCAGCTCAGTACAGGGAATTTCCCCCGAGCAGTACTTC.

The rearrangement joins TRBV4-2 to TRBJ1-2; TRBD1 matches 12 bases. V dropped 4 bases and J dropped 8; count of bases not matched to a gene: 5. Germline V CDR1 and CDR2: LGHNA, YNFKEQ. CDR3 length: 14 amino acids. The CDR3 is CASSLGQGAGGYTF. CDR3 nucleotides: TGTGCCAGCAGCCTGGGACAGGGGGCAGGCGGCTACACCTTC.

The chain carries TRBV7-9 and TRBJ2-5; 10 nucleotides match TRBD2. After removal of 2 bases from V and 2 bases from J, the junction contained 2 bases not matched to a gene. The V gene's germline CDR1 is SEHNR and CDR2 FQNEAQ (reference sequence). This CDR3 is 15 amino acids long. The CDR3 sequence: CASSLMTSGQETQYF. For the CDR3, the DNA is TGTGCCAGCAGCTTAATGACTAGCGGGCAAGAGACCCAGTACTTC.

This chain uses TRBV5-1 with TRBJ2-3; 15 positions match TRBD2. CDR3 length: 19 residues. Looked up from germline, CDR1 is SGHRS and CDR2 is YFSETQ. V trimming: 6 bases; J trimming: 0 bases; junction bases outside the gene matches: 11. The DNA for the CDR3 is TGCGCCAGCACCTTCGGGGGACTAGCGGGAGGAGGGAGCACAGATACGCAGTATTTT. Translation: CASTFGGLAGGGSTDTQYF.

The chain carries TRBV4-3 and TRBJ2-2, with 9 bases lining up with TRBD2. The germline gives CDR1 LGHNA, CDR2 YSLEER. After removal of 1 base from V and 7 bases from J, the junction contained 10 bases not matched to a gene. The CDR3 loop spans 17 amino acids. CDR3 sequence (DNA): TGCGCCAGCAGCCAAGCCCCTAGCGGGAACGATCACGGGGAGCTGTTTTTT. This codes for CASSQAPSGNDHGELFF.